Following are 7 T cell receptor beta chains from one sample sequenced in a study of memory CD4+ T cells and cytomegalovirus serostatus. The sort gate was single viable CD3+CD4+CD8-CD45RO+ cells for memory CD4+ T cells. Repertoires were generated with immunoSEQ multiplex PCR, while TCRdb's copy carries only in-frame clones and drops some. Of 35,000 to 40,000 clones in the sample, less than 80% were seen once. Sample: memory CD4+ T cells from blood. These receptor sequences come from an adult in good health and CMV-seropositive.

V usage is TRBV5-1 and J usage is TRBJ2-1, with 8 bases identical to TRBD2. The trim removed 4 bases at V and 1 base at J, leaving 4 bases unmatched. CDR1 and CDR2 from the germline V gene are SGHRS and YFSETQ. The CDR3 is made up of 15 amino acids. The CDR3 coding sequence is TGCGCCAGCAGCCGGGAGGGACATTCCTACAATGAGCAGTTCTTC. This gives the protein CASSREGHSYNEQFF.

The chain couples TRBV28 to TRBJ2-7; D not certain. Trimming took 4 bases from V and 0 from J, leaving 10 bases between them. The length of the CDR3 is 14 residues. Germline V gives CDR1 MDHEN, CDR2 SYDVKM. CDR3 loop: CASSSTRTSYEQYF. For the CDR3, the DNA is TGTGCCAGCAGTTCGACACGCACCTCCTACGAGCAGTACTTC.

V gene TRBV7-9 combines with J gene TRBJ2-3; 12 bases agree with TRBD1. Looked up from germline, CDR1 is SEHNR and CDR2 is FQNEAQ (reference sequence). This CDR3 region has 16 residues. The J segment lost 5 bases and the V segment lost 3 bases, leaving 6 bases of the junction unmatched. The CDR3 nucleotides read TGTGCCAGCAGCTTGCCGGGACAGGGGGCGGGAGATACGCAGTATTTT. Encoded protein: CASSLPGQGAGDTQYF.

This chain links TRBV5-1 with TRBJ2-1, with TRBD2 matching 11 bases. Per germline, CDR1 SGHRS and CDR2 YFSETQ. The CDR3 loop spans 15 amino acids. V lost 3 bases and J lost 6; bases outside the gene matches: 5. As DNA, the CDR3 is TGCGCCAGCAGCTCGACCGGGACTAGCGGCAATGAGCAGTTCTTC. It yields the protein CASSSTGTSGNEQFF.

The CDR3 DNA reads as TGCGCCAGCAGCCAAACCCCCCGACTAGCGGCCCGCACAGATACGCAGTATTTT. It specifies CASSQTPRLAARTDTQYF. The chain joins TRBV4-1 to TRBJ2-3, with 9 bases identical to TRBD2. Germline assignment: CDR1 MGHRA and CDR2 YSYEKL. The CDR3 contains 18 residues. V was clipped by 2 bases and J by 1 base; unmatched bases: 10.

This clone was seen a single time. The CDR3 coding sequence is TGTGCCAGCAGCGGTCTGTCTAATGAAAAACTGTTTTTT. Protein product: CASSGLSNEKLFF. The J gene is TRBJ1-4, the V gene TRBV6-1, with D uncertain. V shed 6 bases and J shed 3 bases, with 8 bases lying between them. Germline CDR1 MNHNS, CDR2 SASEGT. The CDR3 is 13 amino acids.

The rearrangement joins TRBV28 to TRBJ1-4, with D hard to call. The V gene lost 2 bases and the J gene lost 3 bases, with 10 bases spanning the gap. The CDR3 totals 15 residues. In germline, CDR1 is MDHEN, CDR2 SYDVKM. CDR3 loop: CASSLIGSSNEKLFF. CDR3 in DNA: TGTGCCAGCAGTTTAATTGGCAGCTCTAATGAAAAACTGTTTTTT.